These T cell receptor beta chains were read from a single sample in a study of early T cells in non-severe SARS-CoV-2 infection. TCRdb independently ran MiXCR on the 5' RACE reads; one entry per CDR3 protein. Of tens of thousands of distinct CDR3 sequences detected, 10% to 15% appear once; the ten largest clones hold about 4.4%. The sample consisted of whole blood. The receptors come from an adult who was a healthcare worker with PCR-confirmed SARS-CoV-2 infection or an uninfected control (not recorded which). Each CDR3 is given with its conserved first and last residue. D genes are given only for firm matches. The size field is filled for only some rows; it gives once, few, many or a size class.

abundance	v_gene	j_gene	d_gene	len	CDR3aa	CDR3nt
.	TRBV6-4	TRBJ1-1	.	13	CASSADRNTEAFF	TGTGCCAGCAGTGCCGACAGAAACACTGAAGCTTTCTTT
.	TRBV4-3	TRBJ2-7	.	14	CASSQDLQIYEQYF	TGCGCCAGCAGCCAAGATCTCCAGATCTACGAGCAGTACTTC
many	TRBV5-6	TRBJ1-1	.	13	CASSLEWNTEVFF	TGTGCCAGCAGCTTGGAGTGGAACACTGAAGTTTTCTTT
many	TRBV7-9	TRBJ2-7	.	16	CASSSLRDRSPYEQYF	TGTGCCAGCAGCTCCCTCCGGGACCGATCACCCTACGAGCAGTACTTC
many	TRBV6-5	TRBJ2-1	TRBD1	15	CASRLTGTVYNEQFF	TGTGCCAGCAGGTTAACCGGGACAGTCTACAATGAGCAGTTCTTC
few	TRBV10-2	TRBJ2-2	.	13	CASKQQNTGELFF	TGCGCCAGCAAACAGCAGAACACCGGGGAGCTGTTTTTT
many	TRBV20-1	TRBJ2-2	TRBD2	16	CSARAGERGATGELFF	TGCAGTGCTAGAGCGGGGGAGCGGGGGGCCACCGGGGAGCTGTTTTTT
.	TRBV10-3	TRBJ2-4	.	14	CAISEDSMQNIQYF	TGTGCCATCAGTGAGGATTCGATGCAAAACATTCAGTACTTC
many	TRBV29-1	TRBJ2-6	TRBD2	14	CSVGGGSGANVLTF	TGCAGCGTTGGGGGGGGCTCTGGGGCCAACGTCCTGACTTTC
few	TRBV6-5	TRBJ2-5	TRBD2	16	CASSAYLTSGQETQYF	TGTGCCAGCAGTGCATACCTGACTAGCGGCCAAGAGACCCAGTACTTC
few	TRBV5-6	TRBJ2-5	.	16	CASSPERISLESRQYF	TGTGCCAGCAGCCCGGAACGCATCTCTCTAGAATCTCGCCAGTACTTC
many	TRBV19	TRBJ1-5	.	15	CASSMVRRSNQPQHF	TGTGCCAGTAGTATGGTTCGCAGGAGTAATCAGCCCCAGCATTTT
many	TRBV6-2/TRBV6-3	TRBJ1-1	.	13	CASRPDRNTEAFF	TGTGCCAGCAGACCGGACAGGAACACTGAAGCTTTCTTT
.	TRBV3-1	TRBJ2-7	.	16	CASSQVGQPKAYEQYF	TGTGCCAGCAGCCAAGTTGGGCAGCCAAAAGCCTACGAGCAGTACTTC
.	TRBV7-9	TRBJ2-1	.	16	CASSLYPDLSYNEQFF	TGTGCCAGCAGCTTATATCCAGACCTCTCTTACAATGAGCAGTTCTTC
many	TRBV6-2/TRBV6-3	TRBJ2-3	.	15	CASSNTGGAADTQYF	TGTGCCAGCAGCAACACCGGCGGGGCCGCAGATACGCAGTATTTT
.	TRBV15	TRBJ1-5	.	15	CATTLSSYSNQPQHF	TGTGCCACCACCTTAAGTAGTTATAGCAATCAGCCCCAGCATTTT
many	TRBV5-6	TRBJ2-1	TRBD1	16	CASSLRLTGESNEQFF	TGTGCCAGCAGCTTGAGGTTGACAGGGGAAAGCAATGAGCAGTTCTTC
few	TRBV5-1	TRBJ2-3	.	16	CASSLGQTIVTDTQYF	TGCGCCAGCAGCTTGGGGCAGACAATCGTAACAGATACGCAGTATTTT
.	TRBV7-9	TRBJ1-2	.	13	CASSLTSFVDYTF	TGTGCCAGCAGCTTAACATCCTTCGTGGACTACACCTTC
few	TRBV24-1	TRBJ1-5	.	14	CATSDRRSNQPQHF	TGTGCCACCAGTGACCGCAGATCCAATCAGCCCCAGCATTTT
few	TRBV2	TRBJ2-3	TRBD2	15	CASRISSGGADTQYF	TGTGCCAGCAGGATTTCTAGCGGGGGGGCCGATACGCAGTATTTT
.	TRBV18	TRBJ2-6	.	15	CASSPPNSGANVLTF	TGTGCCAGCTCACCACCCAACTCTGGGGCCAACGTCCTGACTTTC
many	TRBV7-2	TRBJ2-3	TRBD2	15	CASSRDLAGADTQYF	TGTGCCAGCAGCCGCGACCTAGCGGGGGCAGATACGCAGTATTTT
few	TRBV20-1	TRBJ2-7	.	12	CSARRVSYEQYF	TGCAGTGCCCGAAGGGTTTCCTACGAGCAGTACTTC
few	TRBV6-1	TRBJ2-3	TRBD2	15	CASSFSGDRRDTQYF	TGTGCCAGCAGTTTTAGCGGGGACCGCAGGGATACGCAGTATTTT
many	TRBV7-8	TRBJ2-7	.	17	CASSQIGGGRSSYEQYF	TGTGCCAGCAGTCAAATTGGGGGGGGCAGAAGCTCCTACGAGCAGTACTTC
many	TRBV7-6	TRBJ2-1	.	17	CASSLAGRGETIAEQFF	TGTGCCAGCAGCTTAGCCGGCCGAGGGGAAACTATCGCTGAGCAGTTCTTC